Listed below are T cell receptor beta chains from one sample, sequenced in a study of Graves' ophthalmopathy and Graves' hyperthyroidism. TCRdb passed the multiplex PCR reads through MiXCR, listing each CDR3 protein once. The sample carries approximately 700,000 distinct CDR3 sequences, roughly 41% recorded once. The sample was peripheral blood. The receptors were gathered from an adult man with Graves' ophthalmopathy. CDR3s include the opening cysteine and the closing phenylalanine or tryptophan. The D gene is left open where the match is weak. Size values are once, few and many counts, or a class for expanded clones, and some rows have none.

>TRBV12-3/TRBV12-4|TRBJ1-1|TRBD1|many
CASSLAGQLNTEAFF
TGTGCCAGCAGTTTAGCGGGACAGTTGAACACTGAAGCTTTCTTT
>TRBV6-1|TRBJ1-2|TRBD1|few
CASTRQGDYGYTF
TGTGCCAGCACCCGACAGGGGGACTATGGCTACACCTTC
>TRBV9|TRBJ1-1|TRBD1|few
CASSVADRDTEAFF
TGTGCCAGCAGCGTAGCGGACAGGGACACTGAAGCTTTCTTT
>TRBV7-9|TRBJ2-2|.|.
CASRDISTGELFF
TGTGCCAGCAGGGACATTAGCACCGGGGAGCTGTTTTTT
>TRBV14|TRBJ1-4|.|few
CASSRLGSLNEKLFF
TGTGCCAGCAGCAGACTGGGCTCGTTGAATGAAAAACTGTTTTTT
>TRBV29-1|TRBJ2-4|TRBD1|.
CSVAGTVKNIQYF
TGCAGCGTTGCCGGGACAGTCAAAAACATTCAGTACTTC
>TRBV7-9|TRBJ2-2|.|.
CASSFGFGESGELFF
TGTGCCAGCAGCTTTGGGTTCGGGGAATCGGGGGAGCTGTTTTTT
>TRBV11-2|TRBJ1-1|TRBD1|many
CASSARTGGEAFF
TGTGCCAGCAGCGCGCGCACAGGGGGTGAAGCTTTCTTT
>TRBV9|TRBJ2-7|TRBD2|.
CASSPGTSGIYEQYF
TGTGCCAGCAGCCCCGGGACTAGCGGGATCTACGAGCAGTACTTC
>TRBV20-1|TRBJ1-6|TRBD1|.
CSARGQGANSPLHF
TGCAGTGCTAGAGGCCAGGGGGCGAATTCACCCCTCCACTTT
>TRBV10-3|TRBJ1-1|.|many
CAISDRWANTEAFF
TGTGCCATCAGTGACCGGTGGGCGAACACTGAAGCTTTCTTT
>TRBV12-3/TRBV12-4|TRBJ1-1|.|.
CASTLAMNTEAFF
TGTGCCAGCACCCTCGCCATGAACACTGAAGCTTTCTTT
>TRBV2|TRBJ2-7|TRBD1|.
CASSLRGPGDEQYF
TGTGCCAGCAGTCTCAGGGGGCCTGGGGACGAGCAGTACTTC
>TRBV5-8|TRBJ1-4|.|.
CASSSTGGGGEKLFF
TGTGCCAGCAGCTCGACAGGTGGTGGGGGTGAAAAACTGTTTTTT
>TRBV25-1|TRBJ2-2|.|few
CASSEEYSQTGELFF
TGTGCCAGCAGTGAAGAGTACAGCCAAACCGGGGAGCTGTTTTTT
>TRBV7-2|TRBJ2-7|TRBD2|few
CASSSRTSGLYEQYF
TGTGCCAGCAGCTCCAGGACTAGCGGCCTCTACGAGCAGTACTTC
>TRBV5-1|TRBJ1-1|TRBD1|many
CASSSTGANTEAFF
TGTGCCAGCAGCTCGACAGGGGCAAACACTGAAGCTTTCTTT
>TRBV14|TRBJ2-7|.|.
CASSGTRGQYF
TGTGCCAGCAGCGGGACTCGGGGGCAGTACTTC
>TRBV25-1|TRBJ1-1|.|.
CASLDLVRLNTEAFF
TGTGCCAGCTTAGATCTAGTCAGATTGAACACTGAAGCTTTCTTT
>TRBV7-9|TRBJ2-7|.|many
CASTHGSYEQYF
TGTGCCAGCACCCACGGGAGTTACGAGCAGTACTTC
>TRBV6-6|TRBJ2-7|.|.
CASSEALAFLYEQYF
TGTGCCAGCAGTGAAGCGTTGGCGTTTCTCTACGAGCAGTACTTC
>TRBV7-2|TRBJ2-7|TRBD1|.
CASNLDRGPDEQYF
TGTGCCAGCAACTTAGACAGGGGCCCTGACGAGCAGTACTTC